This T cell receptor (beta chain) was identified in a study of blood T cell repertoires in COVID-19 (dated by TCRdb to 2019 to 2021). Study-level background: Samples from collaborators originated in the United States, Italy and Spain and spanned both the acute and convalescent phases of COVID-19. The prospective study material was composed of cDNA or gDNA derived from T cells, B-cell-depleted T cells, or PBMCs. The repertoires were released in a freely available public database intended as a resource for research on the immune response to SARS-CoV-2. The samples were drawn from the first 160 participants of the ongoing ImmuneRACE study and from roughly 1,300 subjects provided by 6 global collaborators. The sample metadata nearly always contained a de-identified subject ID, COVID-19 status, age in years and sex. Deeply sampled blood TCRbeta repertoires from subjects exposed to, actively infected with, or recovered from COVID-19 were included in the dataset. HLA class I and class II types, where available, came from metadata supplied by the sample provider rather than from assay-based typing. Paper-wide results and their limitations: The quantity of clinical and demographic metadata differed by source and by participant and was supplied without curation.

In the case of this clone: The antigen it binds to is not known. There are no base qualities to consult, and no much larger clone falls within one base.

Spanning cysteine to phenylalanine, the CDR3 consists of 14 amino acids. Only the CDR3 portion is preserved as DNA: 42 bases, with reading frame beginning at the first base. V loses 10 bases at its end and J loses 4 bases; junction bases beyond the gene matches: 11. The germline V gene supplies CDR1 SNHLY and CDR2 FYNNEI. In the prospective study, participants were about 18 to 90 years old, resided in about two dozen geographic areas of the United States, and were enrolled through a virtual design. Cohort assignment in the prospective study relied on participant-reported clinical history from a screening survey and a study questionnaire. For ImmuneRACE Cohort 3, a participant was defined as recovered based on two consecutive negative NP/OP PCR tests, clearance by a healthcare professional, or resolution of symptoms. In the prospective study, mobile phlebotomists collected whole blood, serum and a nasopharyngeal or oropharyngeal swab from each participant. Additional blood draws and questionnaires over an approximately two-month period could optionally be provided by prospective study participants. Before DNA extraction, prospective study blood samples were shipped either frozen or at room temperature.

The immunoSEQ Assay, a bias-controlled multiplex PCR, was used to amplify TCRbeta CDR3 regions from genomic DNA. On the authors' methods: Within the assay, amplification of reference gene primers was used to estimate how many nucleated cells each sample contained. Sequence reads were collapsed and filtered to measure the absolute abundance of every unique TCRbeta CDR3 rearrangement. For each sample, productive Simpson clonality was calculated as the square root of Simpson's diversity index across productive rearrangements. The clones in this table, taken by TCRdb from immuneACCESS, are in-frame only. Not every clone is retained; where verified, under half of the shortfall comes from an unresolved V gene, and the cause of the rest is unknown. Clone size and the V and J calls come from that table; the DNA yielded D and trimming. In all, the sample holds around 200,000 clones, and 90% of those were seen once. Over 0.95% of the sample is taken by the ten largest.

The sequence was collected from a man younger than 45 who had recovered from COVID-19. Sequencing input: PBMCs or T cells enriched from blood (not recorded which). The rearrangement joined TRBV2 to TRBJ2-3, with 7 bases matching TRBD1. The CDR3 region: CAISGTDGADTQYF. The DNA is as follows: TGTGCCATTTCCGGGACAGACGGGGCAGATACGCAGTATTTT. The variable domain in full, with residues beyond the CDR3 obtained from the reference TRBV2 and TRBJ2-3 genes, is EPEVTQTPSHQVTQMGQEVILRCVPISNHLYFYWYRQILGQKVEFLVSFYNNEISEKSEIFDDQFSVERPDGSNFTLKIRSTKLEDSAMYFCAISGTDGADTQYFGPGTRLTVL.